Listed below are T cell receptor beta chains from one sample, sequenced in a study of T cell responses to AZD1222 COVID-19 vaccine. The assay was immunoSEQ multiplex PCR, and TCRdb's table has in-frame clones only and misses some. The sample holds under 150,000 clones, about 94% seen once. Sequenced here: peripheral blood, sampled on day 0 of AZD1222 vaccination. The receptors derive from an adult in good health. The CDR3 runs from the conserved cysteine through the conserved F or W. D genes are given only for firm matches. Rows may omit the clone size; those that give it use once, few, many or a size class.

CDR3 DNA	CDR3 protein	D gene	clone size	V gene	J gene
TGTGCCAGCAGTTACTCGCTGTCTGGTCCCACCATATATTTT	CASSYSLSGPTIYF	.	.	TRBV6-5	TRBJ1-3
TGCGCCAGCAGCCTCCGGGGGCAATACGAGCAGTACTTC	CASSLRGQYEQYF	.	.	TRBV5-1	TRBJ2-7
TGTGCCAGCAGCAAAAGGCAGAACTACGAGCAGTACTTC	CASSKRQNYEQYF	.	.	TRBV21-1	TRBJ2-7
TGTGCCTGCGCCCCTAGGGGAAACACCATATATTTT	CACAPRGNTIYF	.	.	TRBV30	TRBJ1-3
TGCGCCAGCAGCAGGACAGGGGGCGGCACTAATGAAAAACTGTTTTTT	CASSRTGGGTNEKLFF	TRBD1	.	TRBV5-1	TRBJ1-4
TGTGCCAGCAGCTTGGAACGGATTCGTGAGACCCAGTACTTC	CASSLERIRETQYF	.	.	TRBV5-8	TRBJ2-5
TGTGCCAGCAGTGAATTCTCGGGGTCCGGAAAACTGTTTTTT	CASSEFSGSGKLFF	.	.	TRBV6-4	TRBJ1-4
TGTGCCAGCAGCCCCCCGGGATTAGACCGCTTCAATGAGCAGTTCTTC	CASSPPGLDRFNEQFF	.	.	TRBV9	TRBJ2-1
TGTGCCAGTAGTACGGATGGTGGCGGGAACTATGGCTACACCTTC	CASSTDGGGNYGYTF	.	.	TRBV19	TRBJ1-2
TGTGCCATCAGGACGACAGATTCCAGCACAGATACGCAGTATTTT	CAIRTTDSSTDTQYF	.	few	TRBV10-3	TRBJ2-3
TGTGCCAGCAGATCCTTGACAGTTCCGTATGGCTACACCTTC	CASRSLTVPYGYTF	.	once	TRBV27	TRBJ1-2
TGTGCCAGCAGGGGGCAGAGGACTGAAGCTTTCTTT	CASRGQRTEAFF	.	.	TRBV25-1	TRBJ1-1
TGTGCCAGCAGCGGGGGGGTTAACACTGAAGCTTTCTTT	CASSGGVNTEAFF	.	.	TRBV12-3/TRBV12-4	TRBJ1-1
TGTGCCAGTAGTCGGCTAGCGGGCCGGGCCGCCACAGATACGCAGTATTTT	CASSRLAGRAATDTQYF	TRBD2	.	TRBV19	TRBJ2-3
TGTGCCACAGCCGGCCTAGCGGGAGGGACAGATACGCAGTATTTT	CATAGLAGGTDTQYF	TRBD2	.	TRBV15	TRBJ2-3
TGTGCCAGCAGCTCGGGACAGGATAATCAGCCCCAGCATTTT	CASSSGQDNQPQHF	TRBD1	.	TRBV5-8	TRBJ1-5
TGTGCCAGCAGTGCCACCGAACAGGGGGTTTCGGACAATGAGCAGTTCTTC	CASSATEQGVSDNEQFF	TRBD1	.	TRBV6-1	TRBJ2-1
TGTGCCACCCCCCGTTTGACGTCTCCGCGGCAGCCCCAGCATTTT	CATPRLTSPRQPQHF	.	.	TRBV24-1	TRBJ1-5
TGTGCCAGCAGTGACGGAGAGGAGGCGGTAGGGGTTAACTATGGCTACACCTTC	CASSDGEEAVGVNYGYTF	.	.	TRBV6-1	TRBJ1-2
TGTGCCAGTAGTATAACAGGAACGACTGGAAACACCATATATTTT	CASSITGTTGNTIYF	.	.	TRBV19	TRBJ1-3
TGTGCCAGCAGCTTGGGACCCCAGAGAGGGGCTAATGAAAAACTGTTTTTT	CASSLGPQRGANEKLFF	.	.	TRBV7-4	TRBJ1-4
TGTGCCACCAGCAGAGGGGGCGGAGGGTATACTAATGAAAAACTGTTTTTT	CATSRGGGGYTNEKLFF	.	.	TRBV15	TRBJ1-4
TGTGCCAGCAGCTATGCCGGGACAGGGGGCGTCACCATATATTTT	CASSYAGTGGVTIYF	TRBD1	once	TRBV7-9	TRBJ1-3
TGTGCCAGTAGCCCAAGGGGTGGCCAGGGGCGTACTGAAGCTTTCTTT	CASSPRGGQGRTEAFF	.	.	TRBV19	TRBJ1-1
TGTGCCAGCAGCTCAAACAGGGGGCCGTGGGGCTACACCTTC	CASSSNRGPWGYTF	TRBD1	.	TRBV9	TRBJ1-2
TGCGCCAGCAGCTTGGGATGGGGCCAAGAGACCCAGTACTTC	CASSLGWGQETQYF	.	.	TRBV5-1	TRBJ2-5